These 15 T cell receptor beta chains share one sample of origin, sequenced in a study of shared clonotypes between healthy human individuals (dated by TCRdb to 2019 to 2021). The library was built by means of the immunoSEQ multiplex PCR assay. Imported from immuneACCESS, the table was reduced by TCRdb to in-frame sequences with V and J called. These copies leave out some clones; in studies compared against another copy, an unresolved V gene accounts for under half, and the cause of the remainder is not known. The sample includes about 670,000 clones, with approximately 75% observed a single time. 1.8% of the sample is held by the ten biggest clonotypes. The sequenced sample was memory CD4+ T cells sorted from blood. The sample's cell subset or site label, in plain terms: CD45RA-negative fraction. Receptors were obtained from a woman aged 25-40 years in good health.

The genes are TRBV6-4 and TRBJ1-2, with D unresolved. CDR1 is MRHNA, CDR2 SNTAGT, per germline. CDR3 length: 14 amino acids. V lost 5 bases, J lost 4 bases, and 14 bases lay in between. The CDR3 reads CASSYIGGRYGYTF. CDR3 nucleotide sequence: TGTGCCAGCAGTTACATAGGTGGGCGCTATGGCTACACCTTC.

The gene calls are TRBV18 and TRBJ2-7, with 12 bases matching TRBD2. Unmatched junction bases numbered 2, after V lost 3 bases and J lost 2 bases. Germline CDR1 is KGHSH and CDR2 is LQKENI. This CDR3 has 15 residues. The CDR3: CASSPRLAGAYEQYF. The CDR3 DNA reads TGTGCCAGCTCACCCAGACTAGCGGGAGCCTACGAGCAGTACTTC.

The chain employs TRBV7-2 and TRBJ2-3, with 13 bases identical to TRBD2. V lost 5 bases and J lost 2; bases outside the gene matches: 10. The CDR3 is 18 amino acids. CDR1 is SGHTA and CDR2 is FQGNSA in the germline V gene. The CDR3 here is CASSGRLGTSGATDTQYF. In DNA, the CDR3 is TGTGCCAGCAGCGGGCGACTCGGGACTAGCGGGGCCACAGATACGCAGTATTTT.

A single count supports this clone. The chain carries TRBV4-1 and TRBJ2-1; D is possibly TRBD2 (5 bases). The CDR3 has 14 amino acids. V was trimmed by 8 bases and J by 2 bases, leaving 13 bases between them. Germline V CDR1 and CDR2: MGHRA, YSYEKL. This chain's CDR3 is CASRASPPYNEQFF. The DNA for the CDR3 is TGCGCCAGCCGGGCTAGCCCCCCCTACAATGAGCAGTTCTTC.

This chain joins TRBV6-5 and TRBJ2-7; the D gene is possibly TRBD1 (5 bases). Trimming took 5 bases from V and 2 from J, leaving 10 bases between them. The length of the CDR3 is 13 residues. The V gene's germline CDR1 is MNHEY and CDR2 SVGAGI. CDR3 sequence: CASSKDSAYEQYF. In DNA form, the CDR3 reads TGTGCCAGCAGTAAAGACAGTGCCTACGAGCAGTACTTC.

This CDR3 is CASSQQPGLANEQFF. The DNA for the CDR3 is TGTGCCAGTAGTCAACAACCGGGACTAGCAAATGAGCAGTTCTTC. The gene calls are TRBV19 and TRBJ2-1; TRBD2 matches at 9 bases. The CDR3 sequence is 15 residues long. Trimming at V came to 5 bases and at J to 7 bases, leaving 9 bases not matched to a gene. Germline CDR1 reads LNHDA; CDR2 reads SQIVND (reference sequence).

The V call is TRBV27, the J call TRBJ2-7; 7 bases fit TRBD1. The junction had 8 bases not matched to a gene; V was cut back by 4 bases and J by 5 bases. Germline lookup yields CDR1 MNHEY and CDR2 SMNVEV (reference sequence). The CDR3 has 14 residues. As DNA, the CDR3 is TGTGCCAGCAGTTCAATAAGACAGGGAAACGAGCAGTACTTC. This sequence encodes CASSSIRQGNEQYF.

This clone was observed a few times. The V gene is TRBV7-9, the J gene TRBJ2-1; TRBD2 matches 12 bases. The CDR3 is made up of 15 amino acids. Germline trimming cut 5 bases from V and 4 bases from J; bases unmatched to any gene: 3. Germline lookup yields CDR1 SEHNR and CDR2 FQNEAQ (reference sequence). CDR3 sequence (DNA): TGTGCCAGCAGCCGGACTAGCGGGAATTACAATGAGCAGTTCTTC. Its translation is CASSRTSGNYNEQFF.

The genes are TRBV29-1 and TRBJ2-1; unclear D gene. This CDR3 comprises 11 residues. V was trimmed by 5 bases and J by 14 bases, leaving 16 bases between them. CDR1 is SQVTM, CDR2 ANQGSEA, per germline. The CDR3 DNA sequence: TGCAGCGTTACTTACGGGCCGACTGAGTTCTTC. Its protein is CSVTYGPTEFF.

This chain connects TRBV28 to TRBJ2-2; perhaps TRBD1 as D (6 bases). V lost 5 bases and J lost 4, with 14 bases in between. The CDR3 sequence is 15 residues long. CDR1 MDHEN and CDR2 SYDVKM come from the germline V gene. CDR3 region: CASSPTGLATGELFF. The DNA for the CDR3 is TGTGCCAGCAGTCCCACAGGGCTTGCCACCGGGGAGCTGTTTTTT.

The chain couples TRBV21-1 to TRBJ1-4; TRBD1, the table's D call, was not compared with the DNA. TRBV21-1 is flagged as a pseudogene. The CDR3 extends over 18 amino acids. For the CDR3, the DNA is TGTGCCAGCACCCCTGGGGGGGAACAGGGGGCTTTCGGGGAAAAACTGTTTTTT. It encodes CASTPGGEQGAFGEKLFF.

This rearrangement joins TRBV29-1 to TRBJ2-2; 7 nucleotides match TRBD1. Germline V gives CDR1 SQVTM, CDR2 ANQGSEA. J gave up 4 bases and V 5 bases, and 7 bases lay outside the gene matches. This CDR3 spans 14 amino acids. The CDR3 region is CSVQKTGFTGELFF. CDR3 sequence (DNA): TGCAGCGTTCAGAAGACAGGGTTCACCGGGGAGCTGTTTTTT.

The V and J genes are TRBV7-9 and TRBJ2-7; TRBD1 aligns across 7 bases. The V gene end was trimmed by 2 bases and the J gene end by 5 bases; junction bases not matched to a gene: 3. CDR3 length: 13 residues. The germline V gene has CDR1 SEHNR and CDR2 FQNEAQ (reference sequence). The CDR3 DNA reads as TGTGCCAGCAGCTTAACAGGGGTAAACGAGCAGTACTTC. This encodes CASSLTGVNEQYF. Using reference TRBV7-9 and TRBJ2-7 for the parts outside the CDR3, the full variable domain is DTGVSQNPRHKITKRGQNVTFRCDPISEHNRLYWYRQTLGQGPEFLTYFQNEAQLEKSRLLSDRFSAERPKGSFSTLEIQRTEQGDSAMYLCASSLTGVNEQYFGPGTRLTVT.

This chain joins TRBV15 and TRBJ2-2; D may be TRBD1 (5 bases). Looked up from germline, CDR1 is LNHNV and CDR2 is YYDKDF (reference sequence). Trimming cost V 6 bases and J 7 bases, with 9 bases left between them. The CDR3 has 12 amino acids. The CDR3 is CATSRQFGELFF. CDR3 nucleotide sequence: TGTGCCACCAGTAGACAGTTCGGGGAGCTGTTTTTT.

The chain has TRBV7-7 and TRBJ2-2, with D possibly being TRBD1 (5 bases). The CDR3 contains 16 residues. From germline, CDR1 is SSHAT and CDR2 FNYEAQ (reference sequence). V was pared by 5 bases and J by 0 bases, with 13 bases between. CDR3 loop: CASSMQETANTGELFF. The DNA of the CDR3 is TGTGCCAGCAGCATGCAAGAGACAGCGAACACCGGGGAGCTGTTTTTT.